The present T cell receptor beta chain was sequenced within a study of blood T cell repertoires in COVID-19. Some clones are missing from TCRdb's copy, which holds only in-frame ones; the method was immunoSEQ multiplex PCR. The table has approximately 170,000 clones, around 89% seen once; the top ten hold around 1.9%. The CDR3 loop spans 15 amino acids. Germline CDR1 is MNHEY and CDR2 is SVGAGI. V gave up 0 bases and J gave up 1 base; unmatched junction bases: 3. The chain uses TRBV6-5 and TRBJ2-7; TRBD2 matches 7 bases. The material sequenced was peripheral blood. The source is a man younger than 30 who had recovered from COVID-19. Here the CDR3 reads CASSYSSSGSYEQYF. CDR3 coding DNA: TGTGCCAGCAGTTACTCGTCTAGCGGTTCCTACGAGCAGTACTTC.